The clone carrying this T cell receptor (beta chain) turned up a few times. What it binds is not known. Germline V CDR1 and CDR2: SGHAT, FQNNGV. This CDR3 has 15 residues. V gave up 1 base and J gave up 4 bases, with 13 bases separating them. 5'RACE primed at constant segments yielded TCR alpha and TCR beta cDNA libraries bearing sample barcodes and UMIs. A single record per CDR3 protein comes from TCRdb applying MiXCR to the 5' RACE reads. The top ten clones hold around a fifth of a sample with a few hundred thousand distinct CDR3 sequences, roughly 15% of them seen once. This sample was included in a study of T-cell memory formation after mild COVID-19. Study-wide results and limits: Among clones contracting day 15 to 85, CD4/CD8 was balanced, whereas later expanders leaned CD4+. Pre-infection memory showed some responding clones, and this suggested that cross-reactive memory joined.

The TCR was taken from a man aged 18 to 30 who had mild COVID-19 (a few samples of this study predate the infection). Cell type and time point are not known. J is TRBJ2-5 and V is TRBV11-2; maybe TRBD2 (6 bases). Sequencing was performed on PBMCs or a T cell subset sorted from them (not recorded which). CDR3 DNA: TGTGCCAGCAGCTTAGGGAAGGGCGGGGTAGAGACCCAGTACTTC. Translated, it gives CASSLGKGGVETQYF.